This T cell receptor beta chain was recorded in a study of Ad26.COV2.S vaccination and SARS-CoV-2 variants. Method: immunoSEQ multiplex PCR; TCRdb's copy keeps in-frame clones and lacks some. This table holds some 250,000 clones, 85% to 90% found once. Treatment specified: about 20 received Ad26.COV2.S at low or high dose, single or two shots; five or six received placebo; per-sample allocation not given. Material that was analyzed had been drawn on day 63 after the first vaccine or placebo injection. This adult donor, from Boston, was 18-55 years old. Comment on this clone: What it recognizes is unknown.

The study, taken as a whole, reports: Vaccinees showed greater spike-specific TCR breadth than placebo recipients.

Germline assignment: CDR1 SGHNT and CDR2 YYREEE (reference sequence). V was shortened by 4 bases and J by 9 bases, with 14 bases between the two germline ends. This CDR3 comprises 13 residues. Sample: peripheral blood, taken in a trial of Ad26.COV2.S vaccine versus placebo. The receptor comes from a person between 18 and 60 years old who received the Ad26.COV2.S COVID-19 vaccine or a placebo. V and J are TRBV5-4 and TRBJ2-1, with D possibly TRBD1 on 5 matching bases. The CDR3 is CASSPRQSVEQFF. As DNA, the CDR3 is TGTGCCAGCAGCCCCAGACAGTCCGTTGAGCAGTTCTTC.